This passage covers 3 T cell receptor beta chains from one sample sequenced in a study of blood T cell repertoires in COVID-19. Profiled with immunoSEQ multiplex PCR; TCRdb holds only in-frame clones, not every one. The sample shows about 33,000 clones, around nine tenths of them seen only once. Sequenced: peripheral blood. The receptors shown here come from a human donor in a cohort sampled during active COVID-19.

The chain combines TRBV6-5 with TRBJ2-7; TRBD1 matches at 9 bases. The CDR3 spans 13 residues. J gave up 3 bases and V 7 bases, and 4 bases lay outside the gene matches. Looked up from germline, CDR1 is MNHEY and CDR2 is SVGAGI. CDR3 protein: CASKGTGIYEQYF. The CDR3 DNA follows: TGTGCCAGCAAGGGGACAGGGATCTACGAGCAGTACTTC.

The genes are TRBV29-1 and TRBJ2-7; perhaps TRBD2 as D (5 bases). V was trimmed by 4 bases and J by 3 bases, leaving 16 bases between them. The length of the CDR3 is 14 residues. Germline CDR1 and CDR2: SQVTM and ANQGSEA. Here the CDR3 reads CSVARGSVGYEQYF. In nucleotides, the CDR3 is TGCAGCGTTGCGAGAGGGTCAGTGGGCTACGAGCAGTACTTC.

The V gene is TRBV29-1, the J gene TRBJ2-7, with D hard to call. V dropped 7 bases and J dropped 6 bases, with 16 bases sitting between them. This CDR3 has 12 residues. Germline V gene sequence: CDR1 SQVTM, CDR2 ANQGSEA. The CDR3 DNA reads as TGCAGCGCCGGTAAATCCGCCGGCGAGCAGTACTTC. It is translated as CSAGKSAGEQYF.